This TCR beta chain was found in a study of T cell responses to AZD1222 COVID-19 vaccine. General study results and limits: The study found vaccine-associated CD4 TCRs spanning spike, dominant at 160-218 and 743-854. AZD1222 recipients seropositive at baseline numbered only six or seven. Reports say nearly half of spike-specific TCRs go after unmutated variant regions. Clonal diversity may have been underestimated, and the donors were mostly white British, with more females than males.

This CDR3 is 16 amino acids long. V lost 3 bases, J lost 4 bases, and 18 bases lay in between. CDR1 MDHEN and CDR2 SYDVKM come from the germline V gene. Comments on this clone: No antigen is known for it.

Clones were sequenced by immunoSEQ multiplex PCR, and TCRdb holds only the in-frame ones, with some missing. The sample has 140,000 or so clones; roughly 93% are singletons. The V call is TRBV28, the J call TRBJ1-2; D call uncertain. Here the sequenced sample was peripheral blood, taken after recovery from COVID-19. The sequence was collected from an adult who had recovered from COVID-19. This CDR3 is CASSFPSGQTLYGYTF. CDR3 coding DNA: TGTGCCAGCAGTTTCCCCTCCGGGCAGACCCTCTATGGCTACACCTTC.